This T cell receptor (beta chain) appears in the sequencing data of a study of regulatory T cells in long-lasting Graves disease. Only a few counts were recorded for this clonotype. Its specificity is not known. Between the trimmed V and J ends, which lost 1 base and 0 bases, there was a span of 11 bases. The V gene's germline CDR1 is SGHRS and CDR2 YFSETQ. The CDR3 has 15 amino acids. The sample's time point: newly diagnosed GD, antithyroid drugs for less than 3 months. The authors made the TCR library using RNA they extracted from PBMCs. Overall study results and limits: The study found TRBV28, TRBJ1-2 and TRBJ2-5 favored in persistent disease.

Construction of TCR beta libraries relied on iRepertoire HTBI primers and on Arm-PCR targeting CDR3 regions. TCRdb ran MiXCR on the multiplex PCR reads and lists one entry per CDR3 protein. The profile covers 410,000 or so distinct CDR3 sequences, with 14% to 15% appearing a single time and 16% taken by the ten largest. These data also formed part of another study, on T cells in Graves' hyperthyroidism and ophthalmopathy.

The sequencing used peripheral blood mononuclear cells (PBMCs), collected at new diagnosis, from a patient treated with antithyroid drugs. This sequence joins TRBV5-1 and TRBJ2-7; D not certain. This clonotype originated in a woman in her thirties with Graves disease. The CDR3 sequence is CASSLNPNFSYEQYF. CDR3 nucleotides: TGCGCCAGCAGCTTGAATCCGAATTTCTCCTACGAGCAGTACTTC.